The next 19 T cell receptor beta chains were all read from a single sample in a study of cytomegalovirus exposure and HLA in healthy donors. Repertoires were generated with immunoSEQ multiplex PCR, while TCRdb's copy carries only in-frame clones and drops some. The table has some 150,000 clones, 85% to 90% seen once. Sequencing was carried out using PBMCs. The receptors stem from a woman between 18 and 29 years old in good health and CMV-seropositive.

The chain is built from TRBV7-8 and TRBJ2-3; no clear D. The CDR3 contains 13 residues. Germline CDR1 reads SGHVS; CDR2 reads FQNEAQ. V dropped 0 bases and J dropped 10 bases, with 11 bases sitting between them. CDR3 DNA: TGTGCCAGCAGCTTAGCCTCTAGGAATGCGCAGTATTTT. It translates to CASSLASRNAQYF.

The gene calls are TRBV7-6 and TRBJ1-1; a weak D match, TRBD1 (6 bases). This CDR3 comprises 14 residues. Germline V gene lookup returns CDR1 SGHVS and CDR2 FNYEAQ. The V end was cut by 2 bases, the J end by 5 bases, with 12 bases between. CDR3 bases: TGTGCCAGCAGCTTAAGGCAGGGGCAAACTGAAGCTTTCTTT. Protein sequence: CASSLRQGQTEAFF.

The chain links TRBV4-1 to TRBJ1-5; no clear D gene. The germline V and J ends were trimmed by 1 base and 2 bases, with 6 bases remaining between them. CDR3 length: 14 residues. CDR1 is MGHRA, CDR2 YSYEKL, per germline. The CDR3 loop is CASSQGTGNQPQHF. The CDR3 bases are TGCGCCAGCAGCCAAGGTACAGGCAATCAGCCCCAGCATTTT.

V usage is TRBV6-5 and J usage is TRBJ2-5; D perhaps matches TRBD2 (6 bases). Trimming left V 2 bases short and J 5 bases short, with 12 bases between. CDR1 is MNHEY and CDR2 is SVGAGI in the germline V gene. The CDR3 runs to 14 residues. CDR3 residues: CASSYRESYETQYF. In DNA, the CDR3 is TGTGCCAGCAGTTACCGGGAGTCCTACGAGACCCAGTACTTC.

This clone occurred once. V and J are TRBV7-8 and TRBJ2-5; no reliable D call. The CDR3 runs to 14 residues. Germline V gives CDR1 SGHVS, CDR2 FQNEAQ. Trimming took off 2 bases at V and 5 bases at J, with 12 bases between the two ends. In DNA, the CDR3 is TGTGCCAGCAGCTTATCCCCAGATACGGAGACCCAGTACTTC. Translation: CASSLSPDTETQYF.

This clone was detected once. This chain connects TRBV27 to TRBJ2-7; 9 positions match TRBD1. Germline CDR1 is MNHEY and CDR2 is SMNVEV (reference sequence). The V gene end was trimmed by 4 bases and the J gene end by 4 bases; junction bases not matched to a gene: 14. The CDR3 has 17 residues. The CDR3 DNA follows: TGTGCCAGCAGTTCAAGAAACAAACAGGGGGCCCTTTACGAGCAGTACTTC. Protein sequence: CASSSRNKQGALYEQYF.

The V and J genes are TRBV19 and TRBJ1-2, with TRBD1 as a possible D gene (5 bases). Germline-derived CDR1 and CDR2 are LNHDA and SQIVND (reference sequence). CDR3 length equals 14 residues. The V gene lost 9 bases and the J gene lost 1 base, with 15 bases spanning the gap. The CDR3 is CASRNKGFNYGYTF. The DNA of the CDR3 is TGTGCCAGCCGTAACAAGGGGTTTAACTATGGCTACACCTTC.

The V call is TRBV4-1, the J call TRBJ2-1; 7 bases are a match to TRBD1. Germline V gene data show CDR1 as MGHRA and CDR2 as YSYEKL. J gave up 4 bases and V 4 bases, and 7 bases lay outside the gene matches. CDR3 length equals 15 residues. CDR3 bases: TGCGCCAGCAGCCCTCGGGACAGCTATTACAATGAGCAGTTCTTC. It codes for CASSPRDSYYNEQFF.

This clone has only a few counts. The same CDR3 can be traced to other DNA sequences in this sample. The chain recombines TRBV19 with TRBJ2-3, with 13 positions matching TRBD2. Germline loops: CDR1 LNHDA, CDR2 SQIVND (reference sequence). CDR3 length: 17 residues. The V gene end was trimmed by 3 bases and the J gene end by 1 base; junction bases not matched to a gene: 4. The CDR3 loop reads CASSMGLAGTRTDTQYF. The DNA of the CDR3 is TGTGCCAGTAGTATGGGACTAGCGGGGACTCGCACAGATACGCAGTATTTT.

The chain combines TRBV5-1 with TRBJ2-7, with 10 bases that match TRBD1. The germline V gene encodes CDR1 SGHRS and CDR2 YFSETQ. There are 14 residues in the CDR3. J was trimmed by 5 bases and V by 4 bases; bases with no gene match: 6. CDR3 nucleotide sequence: TGCGCCAGCAGCGGGGGACAGGGGTCCAACGAGCAGTACTTC. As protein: CASSGGQGSNEQYF.

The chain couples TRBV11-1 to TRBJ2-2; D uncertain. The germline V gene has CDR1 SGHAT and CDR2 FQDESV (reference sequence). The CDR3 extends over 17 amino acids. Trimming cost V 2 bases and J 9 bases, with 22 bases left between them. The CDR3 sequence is CASSLSSRLDHPWELFF. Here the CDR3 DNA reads TGTGCCAGCAGCTTAAGCTCCCGTCTAGACCACCCCTGGGAGCTGTTTTTT.

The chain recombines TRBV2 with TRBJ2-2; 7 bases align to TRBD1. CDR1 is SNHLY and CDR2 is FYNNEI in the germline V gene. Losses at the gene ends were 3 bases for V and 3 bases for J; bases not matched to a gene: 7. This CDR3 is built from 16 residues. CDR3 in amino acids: CASSEGRQGDTGELFF. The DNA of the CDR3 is TGTGCCAGCAGTGAGGGTCGGCAGGGGGACACCGGGGAGCTGTTTTTT. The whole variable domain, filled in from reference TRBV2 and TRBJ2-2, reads EPEVTQTPSHQVTQMGQEVILRCVPISNHLYFYWYRQILGQKVEFLVSFYNNEISEKSEIFDDQFSVERPDGSNFTLKIRSTKLEDSAMYFCASSEGRQGDTGELFFGEGSRLTVL.

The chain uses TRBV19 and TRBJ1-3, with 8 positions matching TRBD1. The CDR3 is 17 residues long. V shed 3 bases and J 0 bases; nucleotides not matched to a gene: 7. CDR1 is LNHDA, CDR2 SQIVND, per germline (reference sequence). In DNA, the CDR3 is TGTGCCAGTAGTATGCGGGCAGGGGGCACCTCTGGAAACACCATATATTTT. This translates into CASSMRAGGTSGNTIYF.

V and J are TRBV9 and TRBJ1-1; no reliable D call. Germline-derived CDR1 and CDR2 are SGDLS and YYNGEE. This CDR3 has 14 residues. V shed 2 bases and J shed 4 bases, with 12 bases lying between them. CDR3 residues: CASSVDSTFTEAFF. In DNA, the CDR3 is TGTGCCAGCAGCGTCGATTCGACATTCACTGAAGCTTTCTTT.

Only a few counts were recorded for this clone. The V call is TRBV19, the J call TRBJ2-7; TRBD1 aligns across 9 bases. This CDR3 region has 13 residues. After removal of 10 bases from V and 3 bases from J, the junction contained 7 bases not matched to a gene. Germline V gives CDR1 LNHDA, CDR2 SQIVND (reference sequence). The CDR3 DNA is TGTGCCACCGGACAGGGGTCCTACTACGAGCAGTACTTC. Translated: CATGQGSYYEQYF. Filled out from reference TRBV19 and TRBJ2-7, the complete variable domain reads DGGITQSPKYLFRKEGQNVTLSCEQNLNHDAMYWYRQDPGQGLRLIYYSQIVNDFQKGDIAEGYSVSREKKESFPLTVTSAQKNPTAFYLCATGQGSYYEQYFGPGTRLTVT.

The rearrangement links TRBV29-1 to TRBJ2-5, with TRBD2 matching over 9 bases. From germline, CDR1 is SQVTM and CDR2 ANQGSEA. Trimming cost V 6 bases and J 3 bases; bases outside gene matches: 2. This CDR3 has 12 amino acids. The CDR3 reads CSVTSGEETQYF. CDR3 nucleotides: TGCAGCGTGACTAGCGGTGAAGAGACCCAGTACTTC.

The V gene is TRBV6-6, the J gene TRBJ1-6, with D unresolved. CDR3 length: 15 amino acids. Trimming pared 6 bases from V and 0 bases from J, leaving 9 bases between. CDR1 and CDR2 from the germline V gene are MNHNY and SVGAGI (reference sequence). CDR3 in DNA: TGTGCCAGCAGAACACAGAGCTCCTATAATTCACCCCTCCACTTT. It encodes CASRTQSSYNSPLHF.

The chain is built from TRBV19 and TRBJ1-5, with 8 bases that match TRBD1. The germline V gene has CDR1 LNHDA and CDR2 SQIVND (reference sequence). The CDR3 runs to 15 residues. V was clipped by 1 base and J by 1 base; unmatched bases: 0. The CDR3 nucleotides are TGTGCCAGTAGTATAGGACAGGGGAGCAATCAGCCCCAGCATTTT. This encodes CASSIGQGSNQPQHF.

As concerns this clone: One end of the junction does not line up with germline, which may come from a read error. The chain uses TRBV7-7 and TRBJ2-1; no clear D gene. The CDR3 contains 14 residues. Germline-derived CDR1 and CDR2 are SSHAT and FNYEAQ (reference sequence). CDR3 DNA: TGTGCTAGCAGCTTGTCGGGTTTAAACAATGAGCAGTTCTTC. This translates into CASSLSGLNNEQFF.